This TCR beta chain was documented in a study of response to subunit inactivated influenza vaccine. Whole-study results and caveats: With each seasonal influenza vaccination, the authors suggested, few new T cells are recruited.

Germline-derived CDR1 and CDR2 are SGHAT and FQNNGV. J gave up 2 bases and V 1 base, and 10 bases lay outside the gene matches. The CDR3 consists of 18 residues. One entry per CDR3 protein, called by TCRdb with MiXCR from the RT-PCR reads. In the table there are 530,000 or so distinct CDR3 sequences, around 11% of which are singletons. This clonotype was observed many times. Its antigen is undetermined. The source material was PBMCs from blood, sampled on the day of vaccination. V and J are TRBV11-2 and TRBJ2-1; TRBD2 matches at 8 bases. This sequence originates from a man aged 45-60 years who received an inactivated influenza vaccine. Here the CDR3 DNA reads TGTGCCAGCAGCTTAGTGTGGATGGGAGCGGGGGCCTACAATGAGCAGTTCTTC. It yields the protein CASSLVWMGAGAYNEQFF. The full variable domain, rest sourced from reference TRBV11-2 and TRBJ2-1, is EAGVAQSPRYKIIEKRQSVAFWCNPISGHATLYWYQQILGQGPKLLIQFQNNGVVDDSQLPKDRFSAERLKGVDSTLKIQPAKLEDSAVYLCASSLVWMGAGAYNEQFFGPGTRLTVL.